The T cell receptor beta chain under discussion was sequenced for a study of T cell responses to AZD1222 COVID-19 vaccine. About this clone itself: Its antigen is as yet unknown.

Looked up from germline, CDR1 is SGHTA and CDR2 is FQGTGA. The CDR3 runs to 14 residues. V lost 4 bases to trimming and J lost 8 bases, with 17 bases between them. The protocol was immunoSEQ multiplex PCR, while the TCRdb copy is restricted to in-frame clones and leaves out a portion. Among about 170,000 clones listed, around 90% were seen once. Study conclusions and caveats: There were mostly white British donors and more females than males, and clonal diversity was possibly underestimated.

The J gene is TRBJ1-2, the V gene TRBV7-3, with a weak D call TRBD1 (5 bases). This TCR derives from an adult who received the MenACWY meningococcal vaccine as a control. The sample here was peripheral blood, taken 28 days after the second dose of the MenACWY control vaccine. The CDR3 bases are TGTGCCAGCAGCTCTCGTCCGGACATGCCCGGCTACACCTTC. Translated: CASSSRPDMPGYTF.